A selection of T cell receptor beta chains follows, all from one sample in a study of T cell repertoires in cytomegalovirus infection. From the reads, TCRdb called clonotypes with MiXCR, one entry per CDR3 protein. The data contain more than 400,000 distinct CDR3 sequences, approximately 26% of them singletons. The source material was PBMCs. These receptors came from a human donor in good health (CMV status not recorded). Some clones in this sample may be carry-over from other donors' samples. The CDR3 runs from the conserved cysteine through the conserved F or W.

j_gene	v_gene	CDR3aa
TRBJ2-2	TRBV27	CASRGGVVRAGELFF
TRBJ2-1	TRBV28	CASSDRTKSNEQFF
TRBJ2-1	TRBV11-2	CASSLSGLYNEQFF
TRBJ1-4	TRBV12-3/TRBV12-4	CASEDSLNEKLFF
TRBJ2-1	TRBV10-3	CAIEGGGSNEQFF
TRBJ2-1	TRBV19	CASKTSGASSYNEQFF
TRBJ2-5	TRBV4-1	CASSQEGPPGLQETQYF
TRBJ2-1	TRBV27	CASSSAGGIEQFF
TRBJ2-7	TRBV4-3	CASSPQASGSYEQYF
TRBJ2-1	TRBV11-2	CASSPRAGWSEQFF
TRBJ1-6	TRBV4-2	CASSSNRPGDSPLHF
TRBJ2-2	TRBV7-2	CASSTRLPANTGELFF
TRBJ1-1	TRBV29-1	CSVTGRLNTEAFF
TRBJ2-5	TRBV7-9	CASSYDRGRGETQYF
TRBJ2-5	TRBV7-9	CASSLDLQWLQTQYF
TRBJ1-4	TRBV7-8	CASSLPGGKLFF
TRBJ2-3	TRBV28	CASSRDGQTQYF
TRBJ2-5	TRBV7-2	CASSSASWETQYF
TRBJ2-2	TRBV7-2	CASSFSGTAGELFF
TRBJ2-1	TRBV11-2	CASSLTAQREGEQFF